The 26 T cell receptor beta chains listed next were all sequenced from one sample in a study of long-term antiretroviral therapy in people with HIV. Version v3.0 of the immunoSEQ assay was performed at survey level. The repertoire was sequenced with immunoSEQ multiplex PCR; TCRdb's copy has only in-frame clones and lacks some. This sample has approximately 45,000 clones, with 86% found just once. The specimen was unsorted PBMCs, collected 0.1 years before starting antiretroviral therapy. The receptors here all came from a woman in her fifties or sixties with HIV.

The chain recombines TRBV12-5 with TRBJ2-1; tentative D call: TRBD1 (6 bases). CDR1 and CDR2 (germline): LGHNT, FRNRAP. The CDR3 contains 13 residues. Trimming left V 3 bases short and J 9 bases short, with 12 bases between. The CDR3 nucleotides read TGTGCTAGTGGTTTATTCTTGGGGGCTGAGCAGTTCTTC. Its protein is CASGLFLGAEQFF. Supplemented by reference TRBV12-5 and TRBJ2-1, the full variable domain reads DARVTQTPRHKVTEMGQEVTMRCQPILGHNTVFWYRQTMMQGLELLAYFRNRAPLDDSGMPKDRFSAEMPDATLATLKIQPSEPRDSAVYFCASGLFLGAEQFFGPGTRLTVL.

V usage is TRBV5-1 and J usage is TRBJ2-3; TRBD2 aligns across 13 bases. Germline V gives CDR1 SGHRS, CDR2 YFSETQ. The CDR3 is made up of 16 amino acids. The J segment lost 9 bases and the V segment lost 4 bases, leaving 11 bases of the junction unmatched. The CDR3 DNA sequence: TGCGCCAGCAGCGTCTCGACTAGCGGGGGGCGATTGACGCAGTATTTT. This gives the protein CASSVSTSGGRLTQYF.

This clone showed up just once. This chain uses TRBV7-9 with TRBJ2-7, with D uncertain. The CDR3 totals 14 residues. The germline CDR1 and CDR2 sequences are SEHNR and FQNEAQ (reference sequence). V was pared by 3 bases and J by 2 bases, with 11 bases between. CDR3 sequence: CASSFSDPTYEQYF. The CDR3 DNA reads as TGTGCCAGCAGCTTTAGTGACCCGACCTACGAGCAGTACTTC.

This clone was observed a single time. The rearrangement links TRBV6-1 to TRBJ2-1; D might be TRBD1 (7 bases). Between the trimmed V and J ends, which lost 3 bases and 7 bases, there was a span of 19 bases. Germline CDR1 MNHNS, CDR2 SASEGT. The length of the CDR3 is 16 residues. The chain's CDR3 is CASSDAPGLGQNEQFF. The CDR3, as DNA: TGTGCCAGCAGTGACGCCCCGGGACTGGGACAGAATGAGCAGTTCTTC.

The chain combines TRBV29-1 with TRBJ2-6; D unclear. CDR1 and CDR2 (germline): SQVTM, ANQGSEA. Trimming removed 5 bases at V and 0 bases at J, with 8 bases between. This CDR3 is 14 amino acids long. CDR3 sequence: CSVSSLSGANVLTF. The CDR3 DNA is TGCAGCGTTTCATCCCTCTCTGGGGCCAACGTCCTGACTTTC.

The rearrangement links TRBV30 to TRBJ1-2; the D is unclear. Trimming shortened V by 0 bases and J by 5 bases, and 10 bases separated the two germline ends. This CDR3 has 13 residues. The germline V gene has CDR1 GTSNPN and CDR2 SVGIG (reference sequence). CDR3 DNA: TGTGCCTGGAGTGTAGTCTCCGGATATGGCTACACCTTC. It is translated as CAWSVVSGYGYTF.

The chain recombines TRBV4-1 with TRBJ2-5; TRBD1 matches 7 bases. In germline, CDR1 is MGHRA, CDR2 YSYEKL. The CDR3 consists of 17 residues. V was clipped by 6 bases and J by 0 bases; unmatched bases: 13. The CDR3 sequence: CASRLVQPGQNQETQYF. The CDR3 region has the DNA TGCGCCAGCAGGTTAGTGCAACCGGGACAGAACCAAGAGACCCAGTACTTC.

This chain links TRBV6-1 with TRBJ1-1, with D unresolved. The CDR3 extends over 14 amino acids. The V end was cut by 8 bases, the J end by 2 bases, with 15 bases between. The germline CDR1 and CDR2 sequences are MNHNS and SASEGT. In DNA form, the CDR3 reads TGTGCCAGCGTGCTTGGGGAACTTAACACTGAAGCTTTCTTT. It specifies CASVLGELNTEAFF.

The chain employs TRBV7-3 and TRBJ1-2, with TRBD1 matching 11 bases. V lost 1 base and J lost 4; bases outside the gene matches: 2. The CDR3 contains 15 residues. CDR1 and CDR2 from the germline V gene are SGHTA and FQGTGA. This CDR3 reads CASSLKGQGGYGYTF. The CDR3 DNA reads TGTGCCAGCAGCTTAAAGGGACAGGGGGGCTATGGCTACACCTTC.

The V call is TRBV2, the J call TRBJ1-2; the D gene is possibly TRBD1 (6 bases). With 2 bases removed from V and 8 bases from J, the gap between germline ends came to 18 bases. Germline CDR1 is SNHLY and CDR2 is FYNNEI. The CDR3 runs to 15 residues. CDR3 nucleotide sequence: TGTGCCAGCAGTGAAATCGCGGCCGGGGGCAAAGGCTACACCTTC. Its protein is CASSEIAAGGKGYTF.

The chain combines TRBV7-2 with TRBJ1-3; a weak D match, TRBD1 (6 bases). The CDR3 has 14 amino acids. Trimming took 3 bases from V and 6 from J, leaving 12 bases between them. CDR1 is SGHTA, CDR2 FQGNSA, per germline. CDR3 DNA sequence: TGTGCCAGCAGCTTCGGGACACCCGCAAACACCATATATTTT. Translating it yields CASSFGTPANTIYF.

The chain joins TRBV2 to TRBJ1-2; D unresolved. With 7 bases removed from V and 5 bases from J, the gap between germline ends came to 5 bases. The CDR3 is 10 amino acids. CDR1 is SNHLY, CDR2 FYNNEI, per germline. Here the CDR3 DNA reads TGTGCCAGCACAGAGTATGGCTACACCTTC. This encodes CASTEYGYTF.

The V and J genes are TRBV5-6 and TRBJ2-7; D is undetermined. This CDR3 has 15 residues. V dropped 3 bases and J dropped 0 bases, with 13 bases sitting between them. Looked up from germline, CDR1 is SGHDT and CDR2 is YYEEEE. CDR3 protein: CASSSDVLGSYEQYF. CDR3 DNA: TGTGCCAGCAGCTCGGACGTGTTGGGCTCCTACGAGCAGTACTTC. The whole variable domain, filled in from reference TRBV5-6 and TRBJ2-7, reads DAGVTQSPTHLIKTRGQQVTLRCSPKSGHDTVSWYQQALGQGPQFIFQYYEEEERQRGNFPDRFSGHQFPNYSSELNVNALLLGDSALYLCASSSDVLGSYEQYFGPGTRLTVT.

This chain joins TRBV9 and TRBJ2-3; D call uncertain. The germline V gene has CDR1 SGDLS and CDR2 YYNGEE. The V and J ends lost 3 bases and 0 bases respectively, with 8 bases between them. This CDR3 comprises 14 residues. The DNA of the CDR3 is TGTGCCAGCAGCGCCCGGATGAGCACAGATACGCAGTATTTT. It is translated as CASSARMSTDTQYF.

This chain joins TRBV6-5 and TRBJ1-6; 7 nucleotides line up with TRBD1. Germline V gives CDR1 MNHEY, CDR2 SVGAGI. The V and J ends lost 6 bases and 6 bases, in that order; junction bases with no gene match: 8. There are 15 residues in the CDR3. This chain's CDR3 is CASRGRTGVNSPLHF. The CDR3, as DNA: TGTGCCAGCAGGGGAAGGACAGGAGTTAATTCACCCCTCCACTTT.

The chain links TRBV15 to TRBJ1-3; 9 positions agree with TRBD1. Germline loops: CDR1 LNHNV, CDR2 YYDKDF (reference sequence). The CDR3 is 18 amino acids. After removal of 0 bases from V and 0 bases from J, the junction contained 6 bases not matched to a gene. CDR3 in amino acids: CATSRDVAGQGSGNTIYF. In DNA form, the CDR3 reads TGTGCCACCAGCAGAGATGTGGCGGGACAGGGCTCTGGAAACACCATATATTTT.

This chain joins TRBV7-3 and TRBJ2-3, with D uncertain. Germline V lookup: CDR1 SGHTA, CDR2 FQGTGA. The V end was cut by 2 bases, the J end by 0 bases, with 9 bases between. This CDR3 has 15 residues. Here the CDR3 DNA reads TGTGCCAGCAGCTTAGAACCCGCTAGCACAGATACGCAGTATTTT. The encoded protein is CASSLEPASTDTQYF.

The gene calls are TRBV6-6 and TRBJ1-5, with 7 bases fitting TRBD1. This CDR3 comprises 15 residues. With 6 bases clipped from V and 3 bases from J, the junction kept 8 bases outside the gene matches. Germline assignment: CDR1 MNHNY and CDR2 SVGAGI (reference sequence). The CDR3 nucleotides read TGTGCCAGCAGACCACAGGGGAGGGCCAATCAGCCCCAGCATTTT. The encoded protein is CASRPQGRANQPQHF.

The genes are TRBV30 and TRBJ1-4; D might be TRBD1 (6 bases). Germline CDR1 and CDR2: GTSNPN and SVGIG (reference sequence). The CDR3 covers 13 residues. CDR3 in DNA: TGTGGGGGGGGGCAAAAAAGGGATGAAAAACTGTTTTTT. This sequence encodes CGGGQKRDEKLFF. Using reference TRBV30 and TRBJ1-4 for the parts outside the CDR3, the full variable domain is SQTIHQWPATLVQPVGSPLSLECTVEGTSNPNLYWYRQAAGRGLQLLFYSVGIGQISSEVPQNLSASRPQDRQFILSSKKLLLSDSGFYLCGGGQKRDEKLFFGSGTQLSVL.

The V gene is TRBV4-1, the J gene TRBJ2-2; D ambiguous. V lost 4 bases to trimming and J lost 4 bases, with 13 bases between them. The CDR3 runs to 15 residues. Germline values: CDR1 MGHRA, CDR2 YSYEKL. CDR3 protein: CASSRRASSTGELFF. CDR3 DNA: TGCGCCAGCAGCCGACGGGCGTCGAGCACCGGGGAGCTGTTTTTT.

This chain joins TRBV7-6 and TRBJ2-7, with a weak D call TRBD2 (6 bases). The CDR3 length is 16 residues. Germline assignment: CDR1 SGHVS and CDR2 FNYEAQ. V shed 1 base and J shed 3 bases, with 16 bases lying between them. The DNA of the CDR3 is TGTGCCAGCAGCTTAGTCGGCGGGGATATCCTCTACGAGCAGTACTTC. Its protein product is CASSLVGGDILYEQYF. The full variable domain, completed using reference TRBV7-6 and TRBJ2-7, is GAGVSQSPRYKVTKRGQDVALRCDPISGHVSLYWYRQALGQGPEFLTYFNYEAQQDKSGLPNDRFSAERPEGSISTLTIQRTEQRDSAMYRCASSLVGGDILYEQYFGPGTRLTVT.

J is TRBJ1-2 and V is TRBV6-5; D is perhaps TRBD1 (6 bases). The germline V gene has CDR1 MNHEY and CDR2 SVGAGI. Between the trimmed V and J ends, which lost 6 bases and 0 bases, there was a span of 11 bases. This CDR3 region has 14 residues. The CDR3 here is CASRRQEANYGYTF. The CDR3 nucleotides read TGTGCCAGCAGGAGACAGGAAGCTAACTATGGCTACACCTTC.

This clone has a handful of counts. The V and J genes are TRBV7-9 and TRBJ1-6, with unresolved D. The CDR3 is 14 residues long. Germline V lookup: CDR1 SEHNR, CDR2 FQNEAQ (reference sequence). The V gene lost 4 bases and the J gene lost 10 bases, with 14 bases spanning the gap. For the CDR3, the DNA is TGTGCCAGCAGCTCCGCCTGGCTCGGGTCACCCCTCCACTTT. This gives the protein CASSSAWLGSPLHF.

J is TRBJ2-6 and V is TRBV6-4, with D uncertain. The CDR3 sequence is 16 residues long. V was clipped by 6 bases and J by 0 bases, with 12 bases between them. Germline V gives CDR1 MRHNA, CDR2 SNTAGT. CDR3 bases: TGTGCCAGCAGCAGAGACCGGATCTCTGGGGCCAACGTCCTGACTTTC. This translates into CASSRDRISGANVLTF.

The V and J genes are TRBV5-1 and TRBJ1-1; 7 bases match TRBD1. This CDR3 spans 14 amino acids. The V gene's germline CDR1 is SGHRS and CDR2 YFSETQ. V lost 4 bases, J lost 1 base, and 4 bases stayed unmatched. The CDR3 is CASSTTGPNTEAFF. The CDR3 bases are TGCGCCAGCAGCACGACAGGGCCGAACACTGAAGCTTTCTTT. Variable domain in full (rest from reference TRBV5-1 and TRBJ1-1): KAGVTQTPRYLIKTRGQQVTLSCSPISGHRSVSWYQQTPGQGLQFLFEYFSETQRNKGNFPGRFSGRQFSNSRSEMNVSTLELGDSALYLCASSTTGPNTEAFFGQGTRLTVV.

The chain links TRBV6-4 to TRBJ2-2; a weak D match, TRBD1 (6 bases). CDR1 is MRHNA and CDR2 is SNTAGT in the germline V gene. The CDR3 runs 15 residues. Trimming took off 2 bases at V and 2 bases at J, with 9 bases between the two ends. In nucleotides, the CDR3 is TGTGCCAGCAGTGACCAGGACAGCAACACCGGGGAGCTGTTTTTT. Its protein is CASSDQDSNTGELFF.